This T cell receptor (beta chain) was identified during a study of T-cell memory formation after mild COVID-19. Study-level results: Memory from before infection featured some responding clones, which suggests cross-reactive memory joined. Clones contracting over day 15 to 85 were CD4/CD8 balanced, with later expanders leaning CD4+. CD4+ contracting clones were found mainly in CM and EM, and CD8+ ones in EMRA.

A remark on this clonotype: Its antigen is currently unknown.

The CDR3 runs 13 residues. Germline V gives CDR1 GTSNPN, CDR2 SVGIG (reference sequence). Between the trimmed V and J ends, which lost 5 bases and 8 bases, there was a span of 18 bases. TCRdb reanalysed the 5' RACE reads using MiXCR and keeps one entry per CDR3 protein. In the table there are about 430,000 distinct CDR3 sequences, less than 25% of which are singletons. The receptor was isolated from an adult woman who had mild COVID-19 (a few samples of this study predate the infection). Cell type and time point are not known. Sequences were obtained from PBMCs or a T cell subset sorted from them (not recorded which). The chain is built from TRBV30 and TRBJ1-2; D ambiguous. CDR3 coding DNA: TGTGCCTGGTGCCGAAATCCCGGGGTCGGCTACACCTTC. Its translation: CAWCRNPGVGYTF.